A selection of T cell receptor beta chains follows, all from one sample in a study of T-cell reconstitution after alpha-beta-depleted transplantation in children. From the PCR reads, TCRdb called clonotypes with MiXCR, one entry per CDR3 protein. The sample includes 700,000 to 950,000 distinct CDR3 sequences, 16% of them seen just once. Sequenced here: PBMCs, mostly from graft donor cells, sampled 360 days after TCRalphabeta/CD19-depleted stem cell transplant. The source of these receptors is a male patient younger than 18 who had a stem cell transplant for acute lymphoblastic leukemia, so the T cells may come from the graft donor. The CDR3 runs from the conserved cysteine through the conserved F or W. The D gene is left open where the match is weak. Clone size appears in some rows only: once, few, many, or a class for an expanded clone.

TRBJ1-5 | - | - | TRBV12-3/TRBV12-4 | CASSLYRQSNQPQHF | TGTGCCAGCAGTTTATATCGTCAGAGCAATCAGCCCCAGCATTTT
TRBJ2-7 | - | TRBD2 | TRBV4-1 | CASSQAGLAAEQYF | TGCGCCAGCAGCCAGGCGGGACTAGCGGCCGAGCAGTACTTC
TRBJ2-5 | - | TRBD2 | TRBV18 | CASSPQASGRTRRQETQYF | TGTGCCAGCTCACCACAGGCTAGCGGGAGGACGAGACGGCAAGAGACCCAGTACTTC
TRBJ2-1 | many | - | TRBV12-3/TRBV12-4 | CASGRDTIYNEQFF | TGTGCCAGCGGACGGGACACAATCTACAATGAGCAGTTCTTC
TRBJ2-7 | many | - | TRBV20-1 | CSARDFGGAYEQYF | TGCAGTGCTAGAGATTTCGGGGGAGCCTACGAGCAGTACTTC
TRBJ2-2 | - | - | TRBV30 | CAWSVGGELFF | TGTGCCTGGAGTGTAGGAGGGGAGCTGTTTTTT
TRBJ2-7 | many | - | TRBV12-3/TRBV12-4 | CASSMPPPYEQYF | TGTGCCAGCAGTATGCCACCTCCCTACGAGCAGTACTTC
TRBJ2-3 | - | TRBD2 | TRBV7-2 | CASSLAASGRARDTQYF | TGTGCCAGCAGCTTAGCGGCTAGCGGGAGGGCCAGAGATACGCAGTATTTT
TRBJ2-7 | few | - | TRBV5-1 | CASSFPETYEQYF | TGCGCCAGCAGCTTTCCGGAGACCTACGAGCAGTACTTC
TRBJ2-3 | many | - | TRBV7-2 | CARRRWEVTDTQYF | TGTGCAAGAAGACGGTGGGAGGTCACAGATACGCAGTATTTT
TRBJ2-5 | - | - | TRBV5-1 | CASSTRLKETQYF | TGCGCCAGCAGCACGCGCTTAAAGGAGACCCAGTACTTC
TRBJ2-7 | - | - | TRBV24-1 | CATSAWGAGVYEQYF | TGTGCCACCAGTGCCTGGGGCGCAGGAGTCTACGAGCAGTACTTC
TRBJ2-5 | many | - | TRBV4-1 | CASSRIRVRETQYF | TGCGCCAGCAGCCGGATAAGGGTGAGAGAGACCCAGTACTTC
TRBJ2-7 | few | - | TRBV15 | CATSRALPESYEQYF | TGTGCCACCAGCAGAGCCCTCCCCGAGTCCTACGAGCAGTACTTC
TRBJ2-1 | - | TRBD2 | TRBV5-1 | CASRRGLAGLNEQFF | TGCGCCAGCAGACGGGGACTAGCGGGACTCAATGAGCAGTTCTTC
TRBJ1-2 | few | - | TRBV6-5 | CASSTYLSGTLLGYTF | TGTGCCAGCAGTACTTATTTATCCGGGACATTACTAGGCTACACCTTC
TRBJ2-7 | few | - | TRBV5-1 | CASSLGGVIGF | TGCGCCAGCAGCTTGGGTGGGGTAATTGGCTTC
TRBJ1-5 | few | TRBD1 | TRBV11-3 | CASSLEDRGGNQPQHF | TGTGCCAGCAGCTTAGAAGACAGGGGCGGCAATCAGCCCCAGCATTTT
TRBJ2-6 | - | - | TRBV25-1 | CASRTGGTGANVLTF | TGTGCCAGCAGAACCGGGGGTACTGGGGCCAACGTCCTGACTTTC
TRBJ2-1 | many | - | TRBV6-5 | CASSFDGYNEQFF | TGTGCCAGCAGTTTCGACGGTTACAATGAGCAGTTCTTC
TRBJ2-3 | - | - | TRBV30 | CAWSRLDGTQYF | TGTGCCTGGAGTCGGCTCGATGGTACGCAGTATTTT
TRBJ2-1 | - | TRBD1 | TRBV30 | CASDREAYNEQFF | TGTGCCTCCGACAGGGAAGCCTACAATGAGCAGTTCTTC
TRBJ2-3 | - | - | TRBV7-3 | CASSLTLNWADTQYF | TGTGCCAGCAGCTTGACACTGAATTGGGCAGATACGCAGTATTTT
TRBJ2-3 | - | TRBD2 | TRBV5-1 | CASSRLAGFTDTQYF | TGCGCCAGCAGCCGATTAGCGGGATTCACAGATACGCAGTATTTT
TRBJ2-1 | - | TRBD2 | TRBV5-1 | CASSSGAGLTLLANEQFF | TGCGCCAGCAGCTCTGGAGCGGGACTTACGCTTCTAGCGAATGAGCAGTTCTTC
TRBJ2-5 | few | - | TRBV29-1 | CSVESPTGFWETQYF | TGCAGCGTTGAAAGTCCGACAGGTTTCTGGGAGACCCAGTACTTC